The 14 T cell receptor beta chains in this list originate from one sample, sequenced in a study of massively parallel sequencing of T cell beta chains. MiXCR was run by TCRdb on the 5' RACE reads, yielding one entry per CDR3 protein. The sample yields roughly 4,000 distinct CDR3 sequences, roughly 38% seen once. Sequenced sample: commercial RNA from peripheral blood pooled from many donors. These receptors all come from a pool of human donors in good health; the sample was commercial RNA pooled from many donors.

J is TRBJ1-1 and V is TRBV24-1; D not resolved. This CDR3 is built from 14 residues. Germline V gives CDR1 KGHDR, CDR2 SFDVKD. Trimming removed 2 bases from V and 6 bases from J, with 12 bases in between. The CDR3 protein is CATSDSAGRAEAFF. Here the CDR3 DNA reads TGTGCCACCAGTGATTCGGCAGGTCGGGCTGAAGCTTTCTTT.

The genes are TRBV29-1 and TRBJ1-1; D uncertain. The V gene's germline CDR1 is SQVTM and CDR2 ANQGSEA. V lost 4 bases to trimming and J lost 1 base, with 10 bases between them. The CDR3 is made up of 13 amino acids. The CDR3 sequence is CSVARDKNTEAFF. In nucleotides, the CDR3 is TGCAGCGTTGCCCGAGACAAGAACACTGAAGCTTTCTTT.

The chain recombines TRBV11-3 with TRBJ2-7; D is uncertain. V lost 1 base and J 2 bases, leaving 9 bases between the germline ends. The CDR3 is 14 amino acids. Germline V gives CDR1 SGHNT, CDR2 YENEEA. The CDR3 loop is CASSLVGSAYEQYF. The CDR3 bases are TGTGCCAGCAGCTTAGTAGGTTCCGCCTACGAGCAGTACTTC.

This chain links TRBV12-3 or TRBV12-4 with TRBJ2-1; 10 bases are a match to TRBD1. The length of the CDR3 is 14 residues. With 5 bases clipped from V and 8 bases from J, the junction kept 6 bases outside the gene matches. In DNA, the CDR3 is TGTGCCAGCAGTCTAGACAGGGGGCTCGATGAGCAGTTCTTC. It specifies CASSLDRGLDEQFF.

CDR3 DNA: TGCAGTGCTAGAGACCCGGCGGAATCCTACGAGCAGTACTTC. Its translation is CSARDPAESYEQYF. The chain couples TRBV20-1 to TRBJ2-7; no clear D gene. V lost 0 bases to trimming and J lost 1 base, with 10 bases between them. This CDR3 is built from 14 residues. The V gene's germline CDR1 is DFQATT and CDR2 SNEGSKA (reference sequence).

Regarding this clonotype: Mismatch with germline at one junction end may stem from a read error. This chain uses TRBV20-1 with TRBJ2-1; D not resolved. Germline V gene data show CDR1 as DFQATT and CDR2 as SNEGSKA (reference sequence). The CDR3 totals 11 residues. This CDR3 is CSARSGYEPSF. The CDR3 DNA reads as TGCAGTGCTAGAAGTGGGTACGAACCCTCCTTC.

This clonotype was seen once. The CDR3 DNA is TGTGCCAGCAGTTACGGGGGAGGGGAGACCCAGTACTTC. It translates to CASSYGGGETQYF. The chain combines TRBV6-2 or TRBV6-3 with TRBJ2-5; 7 nucleotides match TRBD2. The CDR3 runs 13 residues. The junction had 2 bases not matched to a gene; V was cut back by 2 bases and J by 5 bases. Germline V CDR1 and CDR2: MNHEY, SVGEGT.

This clonotype was detected a few times. The genes are TRBV19 and TRBJ1-1, with D tentatively TRBD1 (5 bases). The CDR3 consists of 11 residues. The V and J ends lost 7 bases and 5 bases respectively, with 8 bases between them. Germline lookup yields CDR1 LNHDA and CDR2 SQIVND (reference sequence). DNA for the CDR3: TGTGCCAGTATCAGACAGACTGAAGCTTTCTTT. Encoded protein: CASIRQTEAFF. The full variable domain, rest sourced from reference TRBV19 and TRBJ1-1, is DGGITQSPKYLFRKEGQNVTLSCEQNLNHDAMYWYRQDPGQGLRLIYYSQIVNDFQKGDIAEGYSVSREKKESFPLTVTSAQKNPTAFYLCASIRQTEAFFGQGTRLTVV.

This chain connects TRBV7-1 to TRBJ2-7; no clear D gene. TRBV7-1 is placed among ORFs of uncertain function. Trimming took off 5 bases at V and 3 bases at J, with 8 bases between the two ends. CDR3 length equals 12 residues. The CDR3 region is CASSPGHYEQYF. The CDR3 region has the DNA TGTGCCAGCAGCCCGGGCCACTACGAGCAGTACTTC.

By sample fraction, this clonotype is medium-sized (0.01 to 0.1%). This chain uses TRBV7-2 with TRBJ1-5; TRBD1 matches 9 bases. The germline V gene encodes CDR1 SGHTA and CDR2 FQGNSA. The CDR3 runs 14 residues. Trimming took 4 bases from V and 6 from J; bases not matched to a gene: 4. CDR3 protein: CASSWGQGGQPQHF. The DNA for the CDR3 is TGTGCCAGCAGCTGGGGACAGGGAGGTCAGCCCCAGCATTTT.

The V call is TRBV2, the J call TRBJ1-5; D is perhaps TRBD1 (5 bases). Trimming took off 2 bases at V and 4 bases at J, with 12 bases between the two ends. This CDR3 comprises 15 residues. CDR1 and CDR2 from the germline V gene are SNHLY and FYNNEI. CDR3 sequence reads: CASSESGTVNQPQHF. Here the CDR3 DNA reads TGTGCCAGCAGTGAATCCGGGACGGTGAATCAGCCCCAGCATTTT.

V and J are TRBV14 and TRBJ1-1; 9 nucleotides line up with TRBD1. Germline V lookup: CDR1 SGHDN, CDR2 FVKESK. This CDR3 region has 12 residues. Germline trimming cut 2 bases from V and 11 bases from J; bases unmatched to any gene: 3. The CDR3 loop reads CASSQNRGRAFF. The DNA of the CDR3 is TGTGCCAGCAGCCAAAACAGGGGGCGCGCTTTCTTT.

This chain joins TRBV29-1 and TRBJ1-2, with 7 bases lining up with TRBD1. Losses at the gene ends were 6 bases for V and 3 bases for J; bases not matched to a gene: 7. This CDR3 comprises 13 residues. Germline assignment: CDR1 SQVTM and CDR2 ANQGSEA. CDR3 region: CSVPDRDDYGYTF. CDR3 nucleotide sequence: TGCAGCGTCCCAGACAGGGATGACTATGGCTACACCTTC.

The chain couples TRBV10-3 to TRBJ1-5, with D perhaps matching TRBD1 (6 bases). The germline gives CDR1 ENHRY, CDR2 SYGVKD. The CDR3 loop spans 14 amino acids. V lost 0 bases and J lost 6, with 9 bases in between. Here the CDR3 reads CAISESRGSQPQHF. The CDR3 DNA sequence: TGTGCCATCAGTGAGTCCAGGGGCAGTCAGCCCCAGCATTTT.